This T cell receptor beta chain is drawn from a study of CD8+CD57+ T cells in acquired aplastic anemia. Study context: Across the sorted CD4+ and CD8+ cells, DNA amounts averaged 3.2 ug. CD4+ cells from healthy donors averaged about 9.8 million reads. Study results and caveats: There were 25 to 35 CD8+ CDR3 sequences that occurred in both patients and controls.

This clonotype was counted many times. Its antigen is not known. Profiling of TCR beta VDJ combinations and CDR3 sequences used genomic DNA as template. MiXCR was run by TCRdb on the reads, yielding one entry per CDR3 protein. This sample has a few hundred thousand distinct CDR3 sequences, with around 60% found just once. V shed 0 bases and J shed 8 bases, with 15 bases lying between them. This CDR3 is built from 16 residues. Germline V gene lookup returns CDR1 SGDLS and CDR2 YYNGEE. The sample taken for sequencing was sorted CD4+, CD8+, or CD8+CD57+ T cells (not recorded which) from PBMCs. The TCR was taken from a human donor in good health. The chain joins TRBV9 to TRBJ1-6; a weak D match, TRBD1 (6 bases). The CDR3: CASSVEGDIWDSPLHF. Here the CDR3 DNA reads TGTGCCAGCAGCGTAGAGGGGGACATCTGGGATTCACCCCTCCACTTT.